This passage covers 17 T cell receptor beta chains from one sample sequenced in a study of OX40 agonist ivuxolimab in advanced cancers. Generated by immunoSEQ multiplex PCR, the TCRdb table keeps only in-frame clones and is missing some. The sample has tens of thousands of clones, 70% to 90% seen once; the top ten hold 8.2%. The sequencing used CD4+ or CD8+ T cells sorted from blood, collected in a trial of the OX40 agonist ivuxolimab. All receptors come from an adult with an advanced solid tumor such as melanoma, head and neck, liver or kidney cancer.

This chain uses TRBV5-6 with TRBJ1-2; possibly TRBD1 for D (5 bases). The germline V and J ends were trimmed by 0 bases and 9 bases, with 12 bases remaining between them. Germline V CDR1 and CDR2: SGHDT, YYEEEE. This CDR3 has 13 amino acids. The chain's CDR3 is CASSLGGSGSYTF. As DNA, the CDR3 is TGTGCCAGCAGCTTGGGGGGCTCAGGGAGCTACACCTTC.

J is TRBJ1-1 and V is TRBV5-1; TRBD1 might be the D (6 bases). V was clipped by 6 bases and J by 0 bases, with 15 bases between them. The germline V gene encodes CDR1 SGHRS and CDR2 YFSETQ. This CDR3 has 15 amino acids. CDR3 protein: CASTLQGTLNTEAFF. CDR3 DNA sequence: TGCGCCAGCACCCTCCAGGGGACTCTGAACACTGAAGCTTTCTTT.

The rearrangement links TRBV7-2 to TRBJ2-1, with D perhaps matching TRBD1 (6 bases). This CDR3 has 15 residues. V lost 1 base to trimming and J lost 7 bases, with 14 bases between them. Germline CDR1 SGHTA, CDR2 FQGNSA. Written as DNA, the CDR3 is TGTGCCAGCAGCTTAGATGGCAGGGGTTGGAATGAGCAGTTCTTC. As protein: CASSLDGRGWNEQFF.

J is TRBJ2-5 and V is TRBV18, with no clear D. The DNA end lines up better with TRBJ2-7; the J call may be wrong. Germline V gene data show CDR1 as KGHSH and CDR2 as LQKENI. There are 12 residues in the CDR3. CDR3: CASSPDEYEQYF. The CDR3 DNA is TGTGCCAGCTCACCGGACGAATACGAGCAGTACTTC.

CDR3 region: CASSLGTGGPDTQYF. CDR3 sequence (DNA): TGTGCCAGCAGCCTAGGGACAGGGGGTCCAGATACGCAGTATTTT. The V and J genes are TRBV7-2 and TRBJ2-3, with 11 bases matching TRBD1. The ends lost 5 bases at V and 4 bases at J; junction bases unmatched: 5. CDR3 length: 15 residues. Germline V lookup: CDR1 SGHTA, CDR2 FQGNSA. The full variable domain, in which reference TRBV7-2 and TRBJ2-3 provide the parts outside the CDR3, is GAGVSQSPSNKVTEKGKDVELRCDPISGHTALYWYRQSLGQGLEFLIYFQGNSAPDKSGLPSDRFSAERTGGSVSTLTIQRTQQEDSAVYLCASSLGTGGPDTQYFGPGTRLTVL.

The chain is built from TRBV7-6 and TRBJ1-1; unclear D gene. Germline values: CDR1 SGHVS, CDR2 FNYEAQ. The CDR3 runs to 13 residues. V was clipped by 0 bases and J by 1 base, with 3 bases between them. The CDR3 loop reads CASSLAANTEAFF. The CDR3 DNA reads as TGTGCCAGCAGCTTAGCGGCGAACACTGAAGCTTTCTTT.

V usage is TRBV5-1 and J usage is TRBJ2-5; D remains ambiguous. The germline V gene encodes CDR1 SGHRS and CDR2 YFSETQ. This CDR3 is 13 amino acids long. V shed 3 bases and J shed 1 base, with 7 bases lying between them. The CDR3 loop reads CASSSPGQETQYF. DNA of the CDR3: TGCGCCAGCAGCTCTCCGGGCCAAGAGACCCAGTACTTC. Variable domain in full (rest from reference TRBV5-1 and TRBJ2-5): KAGVTQTPRYLIKTRGQQVTLSCSPISGHRSVSWYQQTPGQGLQFLFEYFSETQRNKGNFPGRFSGRQFSNSRSEMNVSTLELGDSALYLCASSSPGQETQYFGPGTRLLVL.

This chain uses TRBV25-1 with TRBJ2-7; possibly TRBD1 or TRBD2 for D (5 bases each). Germline V gene data show CDR1 as MGHDK and CDR2 as SYGVNS. The CDR3 contains 15 residues. V lost 1 base to trimming and J lost 3 bases, with 13 bases between them. For the CDR3, the DNA is TGTGCCAGCAGTGAATGGGACGGCAACAACTACGAGCAGTACTTC. Its translation: CASSEWDGNNYEQYF.

The CDR3 here is CASSPLDGEETQYF. The CDR3 DNA sequence: TGTGCCAGCAGCCCGCTGGACGGAGAAGAGACCCAGTACTTC. The chain has TRBV9 and TRBJ2-5; D call uncertain. The V end was cut by 4 bases, the J end by 3 bases, with 13 bases between. The CDR3 is 14 amino acids. Germline assignment: CDR1 SGDLS and CDR2 YYNGEE.

The rearrangement uses TRBV29-1 and TRBJ2-7, with 12 bases that match TRBD1. The CDR3 is 15 amino acids. Germline V gene lookup returns CDR1 SQVTM and CDR2 ANQGSEA. V was pared by 6 bases and J by 2 bases, with 8 bases of the junction left unmatched. The CDR3 bases are TGCAGCGTAGTCAGGGACAGGGGGCGACCCTACGAGCAGTACTTC. This gives the protein CSVVRDRGRPYEQYF.

V and J are TRBV5-1 and TRBJ1-6; D unresolved. The CDR3 loop spans 14 amino acids. Germline CDR1 and CDR2: SGHRS and YFSETQ. Trimming took off 2 bases at V and 6 bases at J, with 9 bases between the two ends. The CDR3 loop reads CASSFDDTNSPLHF. The CDR3, as DNA: TGCGCCAGCAGCTTCGACGACACTAATTCACCCCTCCACTTT.

V usage is TRBV29-1 and J usage is TRBJ2-5, with 7 positions matching TRBD2. The CDR3 consists of 14 residues. Losses at the gene ends were 8 bases for V and 2 bases for J; bases not matched to a gene: 11. Germline V gene sequence: CDR1 SQVTM, CDR2 ANQGSEA. The CDR3 loop is CSSLNVGGQETQYF. In nucleotides, the CDR3 is TGCAGCTCATTGAATGTGGGGGGGCAAGAGACCCAGTACTTC.

The gene calls are TRBV7-8 and TRBJ2-7; D gene uncertain. This CDR3 spans 14 amino acids. CDR1 and CDR2 (germline): SGHVS, FQNEAQ. Trimming pared 6 bases from V and 0 bases from J, leaving 12 bases between. CDR3 DNA sequence: TGTGCCAGCAGGTCGTCGCAGAGCTCCTACGAGCAGTACTTC. Its protein product is CASRSSQSSYEQYF.

This chain links TRBV19 with TRBJ1-1; 7 nucleotides align to TRBD1. The V gene end was trimmed by 7 bases and the J gene end by 14 bases; junction bases not matched to a gene: 13. The CDR3 is 12 residues long. Germline-derived CDR1 and CDR2 are LNHDA and SQIVND (reference sequence). The CDR3 bases are TGTGCCAGTAACGACCGGGGAGGGGGCGACTTCTTT. Residues: CASNDRGGGDFF.

This chain connects TRBV19 to TRBJ2-7; 11 positions match TRBD1. J was trimmed by 2 bases and V by 4 bases; bases with no gene match: 7. Germline V lookup: CDR1 LNHDA, CDR2 SQIVND (reference sequence). The length of the CDR3 is 16 residues. The CDR3 loop reads CASSRGQGVLPYEQYF. DNA for the CDR3: TGTGCCAGTAGTAGGGGACAGGGGGTTCTGCCCTACGAGCAGTACTTC. Full variable domain (remainder filled in from reference TRBV19 and TRBJ2-7): DGGITQSPKYLFRKEGQNVTLSCEQNLNHDAMYWYRQDPGQGLRLIYYSQIVNDFQKGDIAEGYSVSREKKESFPLTVTSAQKNPTAFYLCASSRGQGVLPYEQYFGPGTRLTVT.

V gene TRBV5-3 combines with J gene TRBJ2-7; 7 bases align to TRBD1. TRBV5-3 is filed as an ORF, its function uncertain. The ends lost 1 base at V and 0 bases at J; junction bases unmatched: 7. The CDR3 extends over 16 amino acids. Written as DNA, the CDR3 is TGTGCCAGAAGCTTGTCTCATGGACAGGCCTCCTACGAGCAGTACTTC. It encodes CARSLSHGQASYEQYF.

The rearrangement uses TRBV5-1 and TRBJ2-5; D is unclear. Germline assignment: CDR1 SGHRS and CDR2 YFSETQ. Trimming took 1 base from V and 1 from J, leaving 11 bases between them. The CDR3 runs to 15 residues. The CDR3 sequence: CASSLHGVGQETQYF. The CDR3 coding sequence is TGCGCCAGCAGCTTGCACGGTGTCGGCCAAGAGACCCAGTACTTC.